This is a list of T cell receptor beta chains from one sample in a study of T cell repertoires in ileal Crohn's disease. Profiling relied on immunoSEQ multiplex PCR, and the TCRdb table lists in-frame clones only, not all of them. The sample shows 15,000 to 20,000 clones, 85% to 95% of them seen only once. The sequenced sample was ileal tissue. Every receptor here comes from an adult with Crohn's disease. Both conserved end residues are part of each CDR3. Expanded clones get a size class; other rows say once, few or many, or leave the size out.

CDR3 protein: CATSRDSGGTYGYTF
V gene: TRBV15
J gene: TRBJ1-2
clone size: .

CDR3 protein: CASGLKTDRGVPGELFF
V gene: TRBV12-5
J gene: TRBJ2-2
clone size: .

CDR3 protein: CASSLGQGSYEQYF
V gene: TRBV5-4
J gene: TRBJ2-7
clone size: .

CDR3 protein: CAWSASGTGGVEQYF
V gene: TRBV30
J gene: TRBJ2-7
clone size: .

CDR3 protein: CASSQDRGRYSPLHF
V gene: TRBV4-1
J gene: TRBJ1-6
clone size: .

CDR3 protein: CAWSPTRNEQYF
V gene: TRBV30
J gene: TRBJ2-7
clone size: once

CDR3 protein: CASSLASRVETQYF
V gene: TRBV7-2
J gene: TRBJ2-5
clone size: .

CDR3 protein: CASSLGTGRTDTQYF
V gene: TRBV5-8
J gene: TRBJ2-3
clone size: .

CDR3 protein: CASSLDGGGSYNEQFF
V gene: TRBV5-1
J gene: TRBJ2-1
clone size: .

CDR3 protein: CASSKDSGGAGETQYF
V gene: TRBV5-4
J gene: TRBJ2-5
clone size: .

CDR3 protein: CASSPEQGETYGYTF
V gene: TRBV18
J gene: TRBJ1-2
clone size: .

CDR3 protein: CASSLDGQGMDEQFF
V gene: TRBV27
J gene: TRBJ2-1
clone size: .

CDR3 protein: CASSVTGDNTGELFF
V gene: TRBV9
J gene: TRBJ2-2
clone size: few

CDR3 protein: CASSVGPNTEAFF
V gene: TRBV9
J gene: TRBJ1-1
clone size: .